This is a list of T cell receptor beta chains from one sample in a study of CD8+CD57+ T cells in acquired aplastic anemia. TCRdb passed the reads through MiXCR, listing each CDR3 protein once. The sample lists 200,000 or so distinct CDR3 sequences; around three fifths were seen once. Sequencing was performed on sorted CD4+, CD8+, or CD8+CD57+ T cells (not recorded which) from PBMCs. The receptor source for this set is a human donor with aplastic anemia. The CDR3 runs from the conserved cysteine through the conserved F or W. D genes are given only for firm matches. Where a row states a size, it is once, few, many or the class of an expanded clone; other rows omit it.

V,J,D,size,DNA,CDR3
TRBV7-7,TRBJ2-7,TRBD1,few,TGTGCTAGCAGCTTGGGACAGTACTCCTACGAGCAGTACTTC,CASSLGQYSYEQYF
TRBV5-1,TRBJ2-7,-,once,TGTGCCAGCAGCACAACCGGCGGGTACGAGCAGTACTTC,CASSTTGGYEQYF
TRBV7-9,TRBJ2-4,-,-,TGTGCCAGCAGCTTATCCAGCGGACGAGGCATTCAGTACTTC,CASSLSSGRGIQYF
TRBV7-3,TRBJ1-3,-,-,TGTGCCAGCAGCTTAAACGGACGGGGTCGAGACACCATATATTTT,CASSLNGRGRDTIYF
TRBV9,TRBJ2-3,TRBD2,-,TGTGCCAGCAGCGCAGCGGGAGCTAGCACAGATACGCAGTATTTT,CASSAAGASTDTQYF
TRBV15,TRBJ2-3,TRBD1,few,TGTGCCACCAGCAGGTTAAGGACAGGGGTAGGCACAGATACGCAGTATTTT,CATSRLRTGVGTDTQYF
TRBV20-1,TRBJ2-3,-,few,TGCAGTGCGGAGGACGCAGATACGCAGTATTTT,CSAEDADTQYF
TRBV7-2,TRBJ2-7,TRBD2,-,TGTGCCAGCAGCTTAGAAGGGCTAGCGGTGGGCTACGAGCAGTACTTC,CASSLEGLAVGYEQYF
TRBV7-7,TRBJ2-5,TRBD1,-,TGTGCCAGCAGCCCCCACAGGGGGCAAGAGACCCAGTACTTC,CASSPHRGQETQYF
TRBV20-1,TRBJ1-2,-,-,TGCAGTGCTAGAGATTGGTGGCAGGGGCATGGCTACACCTTC,CSARDWWQGHGYTF
TRBV19,TRBJ1-1,TRBD1,few,TGTGCCAGTTTTAACTACAGGGGTCACACTGAAGCTTTCTTT,CASFNYRGHTEAFF
TRBV10-1,TRBJ2-2,-,many,TGCGCCAGCAGTGAGTTCTGGGACACCGGGGAGCTGTTTTTT,CASSEFWDTGELFF
TRBV10-3,TRBJ1-5,TRBD1,-,TGTGCCATCAGTGAGTCGGGGCAGGGACAGGAGCCCCAGCATTTT,CAISESGQGQEPQHF
TRBV12-3/TRBV12-4,TRBJ2-1,-,-,TGTGCCAGCAGTTTAAACAGATGGAATGAGCAGTTCTTC,CASSLNRWNEQFF
TRBV7-9,TRBJ2-3,-,-,TGTGCCAGCAGCTTCTGGGCAGGGGGCACAGATACGCAGTATTTT,CASSFWAGGTDTQYF
TRBV4-1,TRBJ1-1,-,-,TGCGCCAGCAGCCTCGCCGGGGCGGGTGGGAACACTGAAGCTTTCTTT,CASSLAGAGGNTEAFF
TRBV7-2,TRBJ2-1,-,-,TGTGCCAGCAGCTTAGCTTGGACTTCTAGCAATGAGCGGTTCTTC,CASSLAWTSSNERFF
TRBV10-3,TRBJ2-7,-,-,TGTGCCATCAGTGGGGAGTTGGACAGATCCTACGAGCAGTACTTC,CAISGELDRSYEQYF
TRBV9,TRBJ1-2,-,-,TGTGCCAGCAGCGCCTCATCCGACCTTTATCGGTTC,CASSASSDLYRF
TRBV6-4,TRBJ2-2,TRBD2,many,TGTGCCAGCAGTGAGCGGGGGGGCACCGGGGAGCTGTTTTTT,CASSERGGTGELFF
TRBV7-9,TRBJ1-1,-,-,TGTGCCAGCAGCGTAGAAGGGGAGGGTGAAGCTTTCTTT,CASSVEGEGEAFF
TRBV29-1,TRBJ1-1,-,-,TGCAGCGTTGATACAGGGTACAACACTGAAGCTTTCTTT,CSVDTGYNTEAFF
TRBV20-1,TRBJ1-1,-,few,TGCAGTGCTAGAGCGGACGGGAACACTGAAGCTTTCTTT,CSARADGNTEAFF
TRBV19,TRBJ1-1,-,-,TGTGCCAGTAGTATTTTAACGGCAGAGAACACTGAAGCTTTCTTT,CASSILTAENTEAFF
TRBV24-1,TRBJ2-3,-,-,TGTGCCACCAGTGATTCGGACGCGGAGACCACAGATACGCAGTATTTT,CATSDSDAETTDTQYF
TRBV19,TRBJ1-6,-,few,TGTGCCACCCGGACGGAGAGTAATTCACCCCTCCACTTT,CATRTESNSPLHF
TRBV6-4,TRBJ2-7,TRBD2,-,TGTGCCAGCAGTGCTATCGCGGGGGGCGAGCAGTACTTC,CASSAIAGGEQYF
TRBV15,TRBJ2-5,TRBD2,-,TGTGCCACCAGTAAGCGGGGGGGCTCAGAGACCCAGTACTTC,CATSKRGGSETQYF
TRBV20-1,TRBJ2-7,-,few,TGCAGTGCCATACAGGGCTACGAGCAGTACTTC,CSAIQGYEQYF
TRBV2,TRBJ1-5,-,-,TGTGCCAGCAGTGGAGCAGGGCATCAGCCCCAGCATTTT,CASSGAGHQPQHF
TRBV12-3/TRBV12-4,TRBJ1-3,-,many,TGTGCCAGCAGTTCTATAGGGACCGGTAACACCATATATTTT,CASSSIGTGNTIYF
TRBV4-3,TRBJ2-7,-,-,TGCGCCAGCAGCCAAACGGGGGGCTCGACTTACGAGCAGTACTTC,CASSQTGGSTYEQYF
TRBV15,TRBJ2-1,-,-,TGTGCCACCAGCAGAGACGGGGCATTCTACACTGAGCAGTTCTTC,CATSRDGAFYTEQFF
TRBV15,TRBJ1-6,-,few,TGTGCCACCAGCAGGGGCCGAAATTCACCCCTCCACTTT,CATSRGRNSPLHF
TRBV6-5,TRBJ1-3,-,many,TGTGCCAGCTGTTATAACGAGGGCGGTGGGAACACCATATATTTT,CASCYNEGGGNTIYF
TRBV7-2,TRBJ1-2,TRBD1,once,TGTGCCAGCAGCTTTCAGGGGGAGAACTATGGCTACACCTTC,CASSFQGENYGYTF
TRBV28,TRBJ1-1,-,-,TGTGCCACCTCGGTGGGAGGACTAAAAGCTTTCTTT,CATSVGGLKAFF
TRBV12-3/TRBV12-4,TRBJ2-7,-,many,TGTGCCAGCAGTTTAGGGGGTCCATCCTACGAGCAGTACTTC,CASSLGGPSYEQYF
TRBV4-2,TRBJ1-2,-,once,TGTGCCAGCAGCCAGGAGGGCATGGGGTATGGCTACACCTTC,CASSQEGMGYGYTF
TRBV30,TRBJ2-7,TRBD1,-,TGTGCCTGGCGGACAGGGCACGAGCAGTACTTC,CAWRTGHEQYF
TRBV2,TRBJ2-7,-,-,TGTGCCAGCAGTGAACAGGTTGTCTACGAGCAGTACTTC,CASSEQVVYEQYF
TRBV24-1,TRBJ2-3,-,-,TGTGCCACCAGTGATTTCCCCGGTGAAGAGGGCACAGATACGCAGTATTTT,CATSDFPGEEGTDTQYF
TRBV2,TRBJ1-4,TRBD1,-,TGTGCCAGCAGTGGGCAGGGGGCATATGTAAAACTGTTTTTT,CASSGQGAYVKLFF
TRBV2,TRBJ1-5,-,-,TGTGCCAGCAGTCCACAGGCGATCCAGCCCCAGCATTTT,CASSPQAIQPQHF
TRBV7-3,TRBJ2-3,TRBD2,many,TGTGCCAGCAGCTTAACGGCGCTAGCGGGGGGAATCACAGATACGCAGTATTTT,CASSLTALAGGITDTQYF
TRBV12-3/TRBV12-4,TRBJ2-7,-,-,TGTGCCAGCAGTTTAGAGGCAGGAATTAACGAGCAGTACTTC,CASSLEAGINEQYF
TRBV29-1,TRBJ1-2,-,once,TGCAGCGCGGGGGGCAACTATGGCTACACCTTC,CSAGGNYGYTF
TRBV2,TRBJ2-7,-,-,TGTGCCGCCAAGGGCACAGCCTACGAGCAGTACTTC,CAAKGTAYEQYF
TRBV19,TRBJ2-6,-,-,TGTGCCAGTAGTATTCTTATGTCCTCTGGGGCCAACGTCCTGACTTTC,CASSILMSSGANVLTF